The 32 T cell receptor beta chains in this list originate from one sample, sequenced in a study of blood T cells in healthy people across ages. For the second PCR, which ran for roughly 6 to 11 cycles, a sample-barcoded 5' primer and a J-beta primer mix were used. TCRdb reanalysed the 5' RACE reads using MiXCR and keeps one entry per CDR3 protein. The repertoire includes 1.5 million to 2 million distinct CDR3 sequences, approximately 28% of them detected once, and more than 6% sits in the top ten. The sequenced material came from blood. All receptors come from a woman aged 25 to 39 in good health.

V gene TRBV24-1 combines with J gene TRBJ2-1; TRBD1 might be the D (5 bases). V was shortened by 5 bases and J by 8 bases, with 9 bases between the two germline ends. The CDR3 loop spans 12 amino acids. Per germline, CDR1 KGHDR and CDR2 SFDVKD. CDR3 amino acids: CATSALRDEQFF. The CDR3 nucleotides are TGTGCCACCAGTGCGCTCAGGGATGAGCAGTTCTTC.

The V and J genes are TRBV6-2 or TRBV6-3 and TRBJ2-7, with 12 bases lining up with TRBD2. The tail of the sequence fits TRBJ2-5 better, so the J call may be wrong. The germline gives CDR1 MNHEY, CDR2 SVGEGT. The CDR3 contains 15 residues. CDR3 DNA sequence: TGTGCCAGCAGTGGACTAGCGGGGCTGCAAGAGACCCAGTACTTC. Its protein product is CASSGLAGLQETQYF.

This clonotype was detected ten times or more. J is TRBJ2-7 and V is TRBV11-2; the match to TRBD2 covers 7 bases. J lost 7 bases, V lost 5 bases, and 14 bases had no gene match. CDR3 size: 15 residues. Germline V gives CDR1 SGHAT, CDR2 FQNNGV. The CDR3 nucleotides read TGTGCCAGCAGCCTCGGGGGGAGTGCCGCTTTTGAGCAGTACTTC. It codes for CASSLGGSAAFEQYF.

The chain recombines TRBV5-6 with TRBJ1-2; D remains ambiguous. The CDR3 runs to 16 residues. V was trimmed by 5 bases and J by 9 bases, leaving 26 bases between them. Germline V gives CDR1 SGHDT, CDR2 YYEEEE. In nucleotides, the CDR3 is TGTGCCAGCAGTATCTGGGCAGACCTTCGGACTATTAGCTACACCTTC. Residues: CASSIWADLRTISYTF.

This clonotype was counted only a few times. The chain has TRBV4-3 and TRBJ2-7; 15 bases are a match to TRBD2. V shed 0 bases and J 6 bases; nucleotides not matched to a gene: 6. The CDR3 has 17 residues. Germline V gene lookup returns CDR1 LGHNA and CDR2 YSLEER. CDR3 in amino acids: CASSQDRTSGGASEQYF. CDR3 sequence (DNA): TGCGCCAGCAGCCAAGACCGGACTAGCGGGGGGGCGAGCGAGCAGTACTTC.

The V and J genes are TRBV6-2 or TRBV6-3 and TRBJ2-7, with TRBD2 as a possible D gene (5 bases). From germline, CDR1 is MNHEY and CDR2 SVGEGT. Trimming removed 3 bases from V and 0 bases from J, with 9 bases in between. This CDR3 comprises 14 residues. DNA of the CDR3: TGTGCCAGCAGTTATTTAACTAGCTCCTACGAGCAGTACTTC. Translating gives CASSYLTSSYEQYF.

V gene TRBV20-1 combines with J gene TRBJ2-3; either TRBD1 or TRBD2 may supply D (6 bases each). Germline V gene sequence: CDR1 DFQATT, CDR2 SNEGSKA (reference sequence). V shed 1 base and J shed 0 bases, with 11 bases lying between them. The CDR3 runs to 15 residues. The CDR3 DNA reads TGCAGTGCTAGAGTTCCGGGGGCTAGCACAGATACGCAGTATTTT. This encodes CSARVPGASTDTQYF.

This clonotype was picked up many times. This chain uses TRBV7-2 with TRBJ2-7; 10 bases are a match to TRBD1. CDR1 SGHTA and CDR2 FQGNSA come from the germline V gene. The V gene end was trimmed by 3 bases and the J gene end by 4 bases; junction bases not matched to a gene: 6. This CDR3 is 15 amino acids long. The CDR3 bases are TGTGCCAGCAGCTTCACCGGGACAGGGGTTTACGAGCAGTACTTC. This gives the protein CASSFTGTGVYEQYF.

This clonotype is a singleton in its sample. The rearrangement uses TRBV28 and TRBJ2-7; 13 nucleotides match TRBD2. Looked up from germline, CDR1 is MDHEN and CDR2 is SYDVKM. V lost 6 bases and J lost 3; bases outside the gene matches: 11. The CDR3 runs 17 residues. The CDR3 DNA follows: TGTGCCAGCAGGACACCGCCGGGACTAGCGGGAAGCTACGAGCAGTACTTC. It specifies CASRTPPGLAGSYEQYF.

In regard to this clonotype: A read error may produce the germline difference seen at one junction end. The chain is built from TRBV9 and TRBJ2-1, with D possibly TRBD2 on 7 matching bases. Germline CDR1 is SGDLS and CDR2 is YYNGEE. The CDR3 covers 15 residues. The CDR3 DNA sequence: TGTGCCTGCAGCGTAGGAGGGGGAGGGTCCGGGGAGCAGTTCTTC. The encoded protein is CACSVGGGGSGEQFF.

This clonotype was detected only a few times. The rearrangement links TRBV29-1 to TRBJ1-2; D remains unclear. In germline, CDR1 is SQVTM, CDR2 ANQGSEA. This CDR3 contains 11 residues. Trimming left V 1 base short and J 6 bases short, with 6 bases between. The CDR3 is CSVEGQNGYTF. In DNA form, the CDR3 reads TGCAGCGTTGAAGGGCAGAATGGCTACACCTTC.

In its sample, this clonotype was seen a few times. This chain uses TRBV20-1 with TRBJ2-7; D is ambiguous. This CDR3 region has 13 residues. CDR1 DFQATT and CDR2 SNEGSKA come from the germline V gene (reference sequence). V was cut by 2 bases and J by 3 bases, with 11 bases left in between. CDR3 DNA: TGCAGTGCTAGATTCCCAACAGACTACGAGCAGTACTTC. Translation gives CSARFPTDYEQYF.

The chain couples TRBV5-1 to TRBJ2-3; TRBD1 agrees at 9 bases. V trimming: 4 bases; J trimming: 5 bases; junction bases outside the gene matches: 11. The CDR3 spans 16 residues. Germline CDR1 is SGHRS and CDR2 is YFSETQ. The DNA for the CDR3 is TGCGCCAGCAGCCAAGGGACAGGGACCCCCTTAGATACGCAGTATTTT. Amino acid sequence: CASSQGTGTPLDTQYF.

Ten or more counts support this clonotype. This chain joins TRBV20-1 and TRBJ2-1, with D perhaps TRBD2 (6 bases). Germline CDR1 is DFQATT and CDR2 is SNEGSKA (reference sequence). This CDR3 spans 16 amino acids. V was shortened by 0 bases and J by 0 bases, with 12 bases between the two germline ends. The CDR3 sequence is CSARDPREFSYNEQFF. CDR3 coding DNA: TGCAGTGCTAGAGACCCACGGGAGTTCTCCTACAATGAGCAGTTCTTC.

This clonotype was picked up many times. The chain is built from TRBV6-1 and TRBJ1-5; no firm D call. Germline V gene data show CDR1 as MNHNS and CDR2 as SASEGT. V dropped 6 bases and J dropped 4 bases, with 7 bases sitting between them. CDR3 length: 12 residues. The DNA for the CDR3 is TGTGCCAGCAGGATGGGAAATCAGCCCCAGCATTTT. Translation gives CASRMGNQPQHF.

The chain couples TRBV5-5 to TRBJ2-5, with D perhaps given as TRBD1 or TRBD2 (5 bases each). Germline lookup yields CDR1 SGHKS and CDR2 YYEKEE (reference sequence). Deletions cut 0 bases from V and 3 bases from J, with 15 bases between. The length of the CDR3 is 16 residues. CDR3 protein: CASSLAGWGPKETQYF. CDR3 in DNA: TGTGCCAGCAGCTTGGCCGGGTGGGGACCCAAAGAGACCCAGTACTTC.

The J gene is TRBJ2-7, the V gene TRBV19; D could derive from TRBD1 or TRBD2 (5 bases each). Germline V gene sequence: CDR1 LNHDA, CDR2 SQIVND (reference sequence). V dropped 3 bases and J dropped 10 bases, with 22 bases sitting between them. The CDR3 totals 15 residues. For the CDR3, the DNA is TGTGCCAGTAGTATCGTTTCAGGTATTGGGGGAACCCAGTACTTC. Translated, it gives CASSIVSGIGGTQYF.

This clonotype came up a few times. CDR3 sequence (DNA): TGTGCCAGCAGCTCCCCCGGGAACTATGGCTACACCTTC. Its translation is CASSSPGNYGYTF. The rearrangement links TRBV3-1 to TRBJ1-2, with no clear D. The CDR3 is 13 residues long. Germline assignment: CDR1 LGHDT and CDR2 YNNKEL (reference sequence). The ends were cut back, 5 bases at V and 2 bases at J, with 9 bases in the middle.

The V and J genes are TRBV9 and TRBJ1-1; the match to TRBD1 covers 10 bases. The CDR3 length is 15 residues. The V gene end was trimmed by 4 bases and the J gene end by 5 bases; junction bases not matched to a gene: 8. Per the germline V gene, CDR1 is SGDLS and CDR2 is YYNGEE. Here the CDR3 reads CASSTRDRGGTEAFF. The CDR3 DNA reads TGTGCCAGCAGCACAAGGGACAGGGGAGGAACTGAAGCTTTCTTT.

Details on this clonotype: At one end the junction does not follow the germline gene, possibly because of a read error. V is TRBV24-1 and J is TRBJ2-5; D possibly corresponds to TRBD2 (5 bases). The germline gives CDR1 KGHDR, CDR2 SFDVKD. The CDR3 consists of 14 residues. CDR3 in amino acids: CATRDLEAEETQYF. The CDR3 bases are TGTGCCACCAGGGATTTGGAGGCAGAAGAGACCCAGTACTTC.

This sequence joins TRBV5-1 and TRBJ1-2; D is uncertain. V lost 0 bases and J 3 bases, leaving 9 bases between the germline ends. This CDR3 spans 14 amino acids. Germline CDR1 is SGHRS and CDR2 is YFSETQ. The CDR3 bases are TGCGCCAGCAGCTTGGCCGGTCAGCACTATGGCTACACCTTC. Residues: CASSLAGQHYGYTF.

J is TRBJ2-7 and V is TRBV6-2 or TRBV6-3; no definite D call. V was shortened by 5 bases and J by 9 bases, with 11 bases between the two germline ends. The CDR3 is 11 residues long. The germline gives CDR1 MNHEY, CDR2 SVGEGT. The CDR3 DNA follows: TGTGCCAGCAGTAGGGCGAGCGTGCAGTACTTC. This sequence encodes CASSRASVQYF.

Comments on this clonotype: Just one base apart from a much larger clone, this may be a read error. The chain uses TRBV9 and TRBJ2-1; D is perhaps TRBD1 (5 bases). The CDR3 is 15 amino acids. Germline V gene sequence: CDR1 SGDLS, CDR2 YYNGEE. Trimming took 0 bases from V and 2 from J, leaving 9 bases between them. The DNA of the CDR3 is TGTGCCAGCAGCGTAGTGGCAGGGACCTACAATGAGCAGTTCTTC. It specifies CASSVVAGTYNEQFF.

The V call is TRBV5-1, the J call TRBJ2-7, with 7 bases aligning to TRBD2. This CDR3 contains 15 residues. CDR1 SGHRS and CDR2 YFSETQ come from the germline V gene. V shed 2 bases, J shed 3 bases, and the junction held 8 bases outside the gene matches. CDR3 DNA: TGCGCCAGCAGCTTCGGTCTAGCGGACTGCTACGAGCAGTACTTC. This sequence encodes CASSFGLADCYEQYF.

The V call is TRBV7-9, the J call TRBJ1-6; 7 bases align to TRBD1. The germline V gene has CDR1 SEHNR and CDR2 FQNEAQ (reference sequence). The CDR3 runs to 17 residues. J was trimmed by 7 bases and V by 7 bases; bases with no gene match: 16. The CDR3 sequence: CASTLASIGGRNSPLHF. CDR3 in DNA: TGTGCCAGCACCCTAGCGAGCATAGGGGGCAGGAATTCACCCCTCCACTTT.

This clonotype was recorded many times. The chain is built from TRBV5-5 and TRBJ2-1; 9 bases are a match to TRBD2. Losses at the gene ends were 3 bases for V and 8 bases for J; bases not matched to a gene: 9. This CDR3 spans 15 amino acids. CDR1 and CDR2 from the germline V gene are SGHKS and YYEKEE (reference sequence). This CDR3 is CASSSIPAGGDEQFF. CDR3 bases: TGTGCCAGCAGCTCCATCCCAGCGGGGGGCGATGAGCAGTTCTTC.

This clonotype showed up many times. This rearrangement joins TRBV12-3 or TRBV12-4 to TRBJ1-2, with 8 bases lining up with TRBD1. Trimming at V came to 5 bases and at J to 6 bases, leaving 2 bases not matched to a gene. This CDR3 comprises 12 residues. CDR3 in amino acids: CASSAGGDGYTF. In DNA, the CDR3 is TGTGCCAGCAGTGCAGGGGGCGATGGCTACACCTTC.

This chain links TRBV5-1 with TRBJ2-7; TRBD2 matches 11 bases. V shed 0 bases and J 6 bases; nucleotides not matched to a gene: 5. The CDR3 length is 15 residues. Per germline, CDR1 SGHRS and CDR2 YFSETQ. CDR3 protein: CASSLVLAGGGEQYF. The CDR3 region has the DNA TGCGCCAGCAGCTTGGTCCTAGCGGGGGGAGGCGAGCAGTACTTC.

The V gene is TRBV7-2, the J gene TRBJ2-5; possible D gene TRBD1, 7 bases. V shed 2 bases and J shed 9 bases, with 19 bases lying between them. The V gene's germline CDR1 is SGHTA and CDR2 FQGNSA. The length of the CDR3 is 15 residues. Here the CDR3 DNA reads TGTGCCAGCAGCTTACAGCCAGGGGGGAATCAGCCCCAGTACTTC. Translating gives CASSLQPGGNQPQYF.

J is TRBJ2-1 and V is TRBV5-1, with 10 nucleotides matching TRBD2. The CDR3 is 15 amino acids. V trimming: 5 bases; J trimming: 4 bases; junction bases outside the gene matches: 6. Germline CDR1 and CDR2: SGHRS and YFSETQ. The CDR3 loop reads CASRSSGGRYNEQFF. DNA of the CDR3: TGCGCCAGCAGATCTAGCGGGGGCCGTTACAATGAGCAGTTCTTC.

This clonotype was counted many times. This sequence joins TRBV6-5 and TRBJ2-7, with TRBD2 matching 16 bases. The germline CDR1 and CDR2 sequences are MNHEY and SVGAGI. This CDR3 comprises 17 residues. The junction had 8 bases not matched to a gene; V was cut back by 4 bases and J by 5 bases. This chain's CDR3 is CASSSFLGTSGRDEQYF. The CDR3 DNA is TGTGCCAGCAGTTCATTTCTCGGGACTAGCGGGAGGGACGAGCAGTACTTC.

This clonotype turned up a few times. This chain connects TRBV27 to TRBJ2-3; possibly TRBD2 for D (5 bases). The germline CDR1 and CDR2 sequences are MNHEY and SMNVEV (reference sequence). The ends were cut back, 3 bases at V and 3 bases at J, with 16 bases in the middle. This CDR3 region has 16 residues. CDR3 coding DNA: TGTGCCAGCAGTTTGTGGGAGAGTCCCGAAACAGATACGCAGTATTTT. Residues: CASSLWESPETDTQYF.